This is a list of T cell receptor beta chains from one sample in a study of siplizumab effects on memory and regulatory T cells. This table comes from immunoSEQ multiplex PCR, and its TCRdb copy is limited to in-frame clones, with some not included. The table lists 100,000 to 120,000 clones, roughly 91% of them singletons. The specimen was CD4+ T cells sorted from blood. The receptor source for this set is a human donor in good health. Both conserved end residues are trimmed from each CDR3. Only some rows state a clone size, as once, few, many or a class for expanded clones.

size: -
V: TRBV11-3
CDR3: ASSAGSYEQY

size: -
V: TRBV6-4
CDR3: ASTELAGLFTEQF

size: -
V: TRBV27
CDR3: ASSSRGQANYGYT

size: once
V: TRBV5-1
CDR3: ASSKDRGLDTDTQY

size: -
V: TRBV19
CDR3: ASSKEPNSYEQY

size: -
V: TRBV9
CDR3: ASSVGSLNTEAF

size: once
V: TRBV6-1
CDR3: ASSRQGGIRAF

size: once
V: TRBV30
CDR3: AWSGDREKLF

size: -
V: TRBV5-4
CDR3: ASSLPTISTGELF

size: -
V: TRBV5-4
CDR3: ASSNLQGAEQY

size: -
V: TRBV5-6
CDR3: ASSLNAGAYYGYT

size: -
V: TRBV18
CDR3: ASSPVAGTYSNQPQH

size: once
V: TRBV30
CDR3: AWGYRPRTGGLIPNTEAF

size: -
V: TRBV30
CDR3: AWSVGGTDTQY

size: once
V: TRBV11-1
CDR3: ASSLAMENWAF

size: once
V: TRBV7-8
CDR3: ASSLSFEIGTEFLPSGNTIY

size: -
V: TRBV10-3
CDR3: ATSWGNYEQY

size: -
V: TRBV5-5
CDR3: ASSRDPAEAF

size: -
V: TRBV6-5
CDR3: ASRPAGTIYNEQF

size: -
V: TRBV6-5
CDR3: ASSLSGRANEQF

size: -
V: TRBV5-1
CDR3: ASSLGRPNTGELF

size: once
V: TRBV10-3
CDR3: AISDDSGRFYNEQF

size: -
V: TRBV6-5
CDR3: ASRMGRIYGYT

size: -
V: TRBV20-1
CDR3: STGPEAF

size: -
V: TRBV18
CDR3: ASSPEGLSGNTIY

size: -
V: TRBV9
CDR3: ASSGSHTGELF

size: -
V: TRBV7-6
CDR3: ASSLGTTEQF